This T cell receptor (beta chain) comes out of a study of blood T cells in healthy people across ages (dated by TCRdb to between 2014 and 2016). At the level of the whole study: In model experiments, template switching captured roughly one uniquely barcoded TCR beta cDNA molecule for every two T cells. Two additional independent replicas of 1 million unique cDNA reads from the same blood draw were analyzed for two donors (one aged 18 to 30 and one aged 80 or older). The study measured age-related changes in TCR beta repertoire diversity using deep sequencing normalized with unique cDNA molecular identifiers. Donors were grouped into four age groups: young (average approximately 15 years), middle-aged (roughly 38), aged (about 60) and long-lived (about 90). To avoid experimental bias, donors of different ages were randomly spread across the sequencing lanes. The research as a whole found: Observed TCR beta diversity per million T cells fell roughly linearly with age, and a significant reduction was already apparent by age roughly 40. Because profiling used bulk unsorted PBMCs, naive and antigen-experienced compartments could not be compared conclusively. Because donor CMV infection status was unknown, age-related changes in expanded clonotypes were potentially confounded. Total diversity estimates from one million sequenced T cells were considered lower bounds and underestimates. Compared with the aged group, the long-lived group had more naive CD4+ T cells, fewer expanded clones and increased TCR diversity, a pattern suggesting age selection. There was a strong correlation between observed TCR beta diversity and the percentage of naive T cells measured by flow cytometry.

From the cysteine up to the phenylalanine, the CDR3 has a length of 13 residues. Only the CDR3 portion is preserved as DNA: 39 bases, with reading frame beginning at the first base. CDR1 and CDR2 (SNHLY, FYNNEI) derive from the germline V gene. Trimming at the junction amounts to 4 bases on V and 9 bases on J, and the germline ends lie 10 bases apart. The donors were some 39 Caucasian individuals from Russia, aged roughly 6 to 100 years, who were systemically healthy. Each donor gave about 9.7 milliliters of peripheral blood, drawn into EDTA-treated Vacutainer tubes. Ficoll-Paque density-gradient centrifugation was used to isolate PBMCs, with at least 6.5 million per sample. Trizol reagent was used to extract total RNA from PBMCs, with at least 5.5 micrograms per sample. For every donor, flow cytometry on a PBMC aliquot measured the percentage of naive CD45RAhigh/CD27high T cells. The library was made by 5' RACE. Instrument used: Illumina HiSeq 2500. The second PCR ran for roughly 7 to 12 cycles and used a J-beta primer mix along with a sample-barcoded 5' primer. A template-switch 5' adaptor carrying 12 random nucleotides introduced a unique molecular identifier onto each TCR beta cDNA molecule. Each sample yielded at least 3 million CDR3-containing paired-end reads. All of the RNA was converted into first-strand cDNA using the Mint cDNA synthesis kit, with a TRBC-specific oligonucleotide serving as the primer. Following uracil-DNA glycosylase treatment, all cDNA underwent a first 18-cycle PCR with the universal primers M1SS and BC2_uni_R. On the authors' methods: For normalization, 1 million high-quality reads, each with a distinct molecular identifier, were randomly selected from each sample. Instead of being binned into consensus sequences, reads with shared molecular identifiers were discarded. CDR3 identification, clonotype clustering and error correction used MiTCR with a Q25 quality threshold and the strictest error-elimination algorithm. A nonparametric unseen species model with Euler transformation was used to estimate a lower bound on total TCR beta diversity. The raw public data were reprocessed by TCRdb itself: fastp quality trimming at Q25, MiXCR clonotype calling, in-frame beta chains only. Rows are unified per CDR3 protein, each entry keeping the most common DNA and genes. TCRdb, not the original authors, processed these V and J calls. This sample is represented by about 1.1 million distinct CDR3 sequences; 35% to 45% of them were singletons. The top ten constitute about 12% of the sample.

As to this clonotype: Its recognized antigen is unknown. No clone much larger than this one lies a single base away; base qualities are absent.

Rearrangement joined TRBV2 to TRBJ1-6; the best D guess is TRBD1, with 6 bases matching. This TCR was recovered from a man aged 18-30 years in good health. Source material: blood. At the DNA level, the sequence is TGTGCCAGCAGTGGTAGGGGGACTTCACCCCTCCACTTT. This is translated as CASSGRGTSPLHF.